This T cell receptor (beta chain) was profiled in a study of T cell responses to AZD1222 COVID-19 vaccine. As concerns this clone: Its antigen is as yet unknown.

The CDR3 length is 14 residues. Trimming shortened V by 3 bases and J by 3 bases, and 14 bases separated the two germline ends. Germline V gene sequence: CDR1 DFQATT, CDR2 SNEGSKA (reference sequence). Generated by immunoSEQ multiplex PCR, the TCRdb table keeps only in-frame clones and is missing some. The table records some 110,000 clones, 90% of them present only once. Overall study findings and caveats: Clonal diversity may have been underestimated in mostly white British donors. Regions 160-218 and 743-854 held dominance among vaccine-associated CD4 TCRs, which spanned spike. Only after the peak T cell response were repertoires sampled.

Second-dose schedules of about 4 or about 12 weeks were combined. The source was peripheral blood, collected 28 days after the second AZD1222 dose. This clonotype was sampled from an adult who received the AZD1222 COVID-19 vaccine. This chain connects TRBV20-1 to TRBJ2-5; D is perhaps TRBD1 or TRBD2 (6 bases each). The CDR3 region is CSASLGGGEETQYF. The DNA for the CDR3 is TGCAGTGCTAGTTTGGGGGGCGGGGAAGAGACCCAGTACTTC.